This paragraph reports one TCR beta chain. The record originates from a study of blood T cell repertoires in COVID-19. V dropped 0 bases and J dropped 8 bases, with 7 bases sitting between them. The CDR3 contains 12 residues. In germline, CDR1 is MNHNY, CDR2 SVGAGI (reference sequence). The table came from immunoSEQ multiplex PCR; TCRdb's copy has only in-frame clones and leaves some out. The sample lists under 300,000 clones; 65% to 90% were seen once. The chain uses TRBV6-6 and TRBJ1-2; TRBD1 might be the D (6 bases). The receptor's source is a woman aged 55-69 years with active or convalescent COVID-19. Sequenced material: peripheral blood. As DNA, the CDR3 is TGTGCCAGCAGTTACTCTAGGGGGGGCTACACCTTC. It is translated as CASSYSRGGYTF.